The rows below give T cell receptor beta chains drawn from one sample of a study of regulatory dendritic cells for organ transplantation. Produced via immunoSEQ multiplex PCR; TCRdb's table is partial and in-frame only. The sample lists approximately 5,400 clones, under 85% seen once, with under 25% in the top ten. No antigens are known for them. Sequencing input: memory CD8+ T cells from blood cultured with regulatory dendritic cells. The receptors here all came from a human donor in good health. CDR3s include the opening cysteine and the closing phenylalanine or tryptophan.

j_call: TRBJ1-1; v_call: TRBV2; cdr3_aa: CASTGQDFLNTEAFF
j_call: TRBJ2-1; v_call: TRBV6-6; cdr3_aa: CASSWTSGGGNEQFF
j_call: TRBJ2-3; v_call: TRBV5-4; cdr3_aa: CASSLIARTDTQYF
j_call: TRBJ1-1; v_call: TRBV10-3; cdr3_aa: CAISADRWTEAFF
j_call: TRBJ2-1; v_call: TRBV18; cdr3_aa: CASSPTLTWYNEQFF
j_call: TRBJ2-1; v_call: TRBV7-8; cdr3_aa: CASSLSDEQFF
j_call: TRBJ1-2; v_call: TRBV29-1; cdr3_aa: CSVNNPGGEGYTF
j_call: TRBJ2-1; v_call: TRBV29-1; cdr3_aa: CSVGNPYGNEQFF
j_call: TRBJ2-3; v_call: TRBV6-4; cdr3_aa: CASSDSATDTQYF
j_call: TRBJ2-1; v_call: TRBV5-4; cdr3_aa: CASSPWGSGGLNEQFF
j_call: TRBJ1-1; v_call: TRBV30; cdr3_aa: CAWSVRITEAFF
j_call: TRBJ2-1; v_call: TRBV29-1; cdr3_aa: CSVVGLSYVFSGGENEQFF
j_call: TRBJ2-7; v_call: TRBV7-7; cdr3_aa: CASSLSPEVGYEQYF
j_call: TRBJ2-7; v_call: TRBV2; cdr3_aa: CASSEGRGNNHYEQYF
j_call: TRBJ2-3; v_call: TRBV7-9; cdr3_aa: CASSLAEGILHTQYF
j_call: TRBJ1-3; v_call: TRBV9; cdr3_aa: CASSPSGMSSGNTIYF
j_call: TRBJ1-5; v_call: TRBV6-5; cdr3_aa: CASSWTGSGNQPQHF
j_call: TRBJ2-7; v_call: TRBV21-1; cdr3_aa: CASTRENEQYF
j_call: TRBJ2-1; v_call: TRBV19; cdr3_aa: CASSIDPNEQFF
j_call: TRBJ2-7; v_call: TRBV6-1; cdr3_aa: CASSETSGSVNEQYF
j_call: TRBJ2-7; v_call: TRBV27; cdr3_aa: CASSLTGTIRYEQYF
j_call: TRBJ2-7; v_call: TRBV6-1; cdr3_aa: CASSDVPNTAYEQYF
j_call: TRBJ2-3; v_call: TRBV10-3; cdr3_aa: CAISPGGNTDTQYF
j_call: TRBJ1-6; v_call: TRBV19; cdr3_aa: CASSPAGTGGLRALHF
j_call: TRBJ2-2; v_call: TRBV7-9; cdr3_aa: CASSLARGELFF
j_call: TRBJ1-4; v_call: TRBV28; cdr3_aa: CASSSVRTATNEKLFF
j_call: TRBJ2-3; v_call: TRBV28; cdr3_aa: CASTPGQGHTDTQYF
j_call: TRBJ2-6; v_call: TRBV2; cdr3_aa: CASSENHGSGANVLTF
j_call: TRBJ2-3; v_call: TRBV7-3; cdr3_aa: CASSSSTSYTDTQYF
j_call: TRBJ2-1; v_call: TRBV7-9; cdr3_aa: CASSLGGVPNEQFF
j_call: TRBJ2-3; v_call: TRBV9; cdr3_aa: CASSVAGLAGGSDTQYF
j_call: TRBJ2-2; v_call: TRBV6-1; cdr3_aa: CASSVAGGGTGELFF
j_call: TRBJ2-3; v_call: TRBV10-2; cdr3_aa: CASREGQGEADTQYF
j_call: TRBJ2-1; v_call: TRBV7-9; cdr3_aa: CASSISESSYNEQFF
j_call: TRBJ1-5; v_call: TRBV6-6; cdr3_aa: CASSSAGVWQPQHF
j_call: TRBJ2-1; v_call: TRBV6-5; cdr3_aa: CASSLAGGSNNEQFF
j_call: TRBJ2-7; v_call: TRBV7-2; cdr3_aa: CASSALAGVPYEQYF
j_call: TRBJ2-7; v_call: TRBV7-9; cdr3_aa: CASSYITGSHEQYF
j_call: TRBJ2-1; v_call: TRBV5-1; cdr3_aa: CASSLNLATGMVEQFF
j_call: TRBJ1-4; v_call: TRBV4-1; cdr3_aa: CASSLLPGLNEKLFF
j_call: TRBJ1-2; v_call: TRBV4-1; cdr3_aa: CASSHVGLQGLNYGYTF
j_call: TRBJ2-3; v_call: TRBV6-4; cdr3_aa: CASSDSSGGTDTQYF
j_call: TRBJ1-2; v_call: TRBV28; cdr3_aa: CASSLLGRSGYTF
j_call: TRBJ2-7; v_call: TRBV7-6; cdr3_aa: CASREGTTSYEQYF
j_call: TRBJ2-3; v_call: TRBV7-2; cdr3_aa: CASSLGGTASDTQYF
j_call: TRBJ1-5; v_call: TRBV6-5; cdr3_aa: CASSYQDFVQPQHF
j_call: TRBJ2-1; v_call: TRBV2; cdr3_aa: CASCKDSGGPASNNEQFF
j_call: TRBJ2-7; v_call: TRBV4-1; cdr3_aa: CASSQERGSYEQYF
j_call: TRBJ2-3; v_call: TRBV14; cdr3_aa: CASSQHSGRTFTDTQYF
j_call: TRBJ2-3; v_call: TRBV11-2; cdr3_aa: CASSLGRGEDTQYF
j_call: TRBJ1-1; v_call: TRBV19; cdr3_aa: CATQPPGAMNTEAFF
j_call: TRBJ2-2; v_call: TRBV15; cdr3_aa: CATSRDVDRTSGDGELFF
j_call: TRBJ2-3; v_call: TRBV9; cdr3_aa: CASSVGDRGPDTQYF